The 24 T cell receptor beta chains given below trace back to one sample, sequenced in a study of CD8 T cells in ankylosing spondylitis (dated by TCRdb to 2016 to 2017). The method behind the library was 5' RACE. The sequencing machine was an Illumina HiSeq 2500. TCRdb trimmed the raw reads at Q25, called clones with MiXCR and kept productive beta chains. Rows are combined by CDR3 protein, so each entry shows the most common genes and DNA. The sample includes some 250,000 distinct CDR3 sequences, with over 8.5% observed a single time. The top ten hold under 7.5% of the sample. Input material: blood, either unsorted or a sorted T cell fraction (not recorded which). These receptor sequences come from a male donor with ankylosing spondylitis or in good health (not recorded which).

This rearrangement joins TRBV7-9 to TRBJ2-2; D not certain. Trimming took 5 bases from V and 4 from J, leaving 5 bases between them. This CDR3 contains 12 residues. In germline, CDR1 is SEHNR, CDR2 FQNEAQ (reference sequence). CDR3 bases: TGTGCCAGCAGCCCCATCACCGGGGAGCTGTTTTTT. It encodes CASSPITGELFF. The full variable domain, its missing parts supplied by reference TRBV7-9 and TRBJ2-2, is DTGVSQNPRHKITKRGQNVTFRCDPISEHNRLYWYRQTLGQGPEFLTYFQNEAQLEKSRLLSDRFSAERPKGSFSTLEIQRTEQGDSAMYLCASSPITGELFFGEGSRLTVL.

The chain uses TRBV29-1 and TRBJ2-1; 7 nucleotides align to TRBD2. Germline values: CDR1 SQVTM, CDR2 ANQGSEA. The CDR3 extends over 15 amino acids. Trimming at V came to 7 bases and at J to 7 bases, leaving 16 bases not matched to a gene. CDR3 region: CSAASLWEGRNEQFF. CDR3 nucleotides: TGCAGCGCCGCAAGTTTGTGGGAGGGCCGTAATGAGCAGTTCTTC.

This clonotype has more than one count but fewer than ten. V usage is TRBV4-3 and J usage is TRBJ1-2, with D possibly being TRBD1 (5 bases). V lost 3 bases to trimming and J lost 1 base, with 21 bases between them. This CDR3 is 18 amino acids long. The V gene's germline CDR1 is LGHNA and CDR2 YSLEER. This CDR3 reads CASSHTYFIGEDNYGYTF. Here the CDR3 DNA reads TGCGCCAGCAGCCACACTTATTTTATAGGGGAGGATAACTATGGCTACACCTTC.

Only one count was recorded for this clonotype. This chain links TRBV24-1 with TRBJ2-2; D unresolved. This CDR3 is built from 15 residues. CDR1 is KGHDR, CDR2 SFDVKD, per germline. Trimming removed 4 bases at V and 1 base at J, with 9 bases between. The CDR3 protein is CATSEGSGNTGELFF. CDR3 in DNA: TGTGCCACCAGTGAGGGTAGTGGGAACACCGGGGAGCTGTTTTTT.

Ten or more counts support this clonotype. The genes are TRBV7-2 and TRBJ2-5, with D uncertain. Trimming removed 8 bases at V and 5 bases at J, with 9 bases between. The CDR3 is made up of 11 amino acids. From germline, CDR1 is SGHTA and CDR2 FQGNSA. CDR3 coding DNA: TGTGCCAGCCGGCTAGGGGAGACCCAGTACTTC. The encoded protein is CASRLGETQYF.

This clonotype was counted only a few times. The chain recombines TRBV4-2 with TRBJ1-1, with a possible D match to TRBD1 (6 bases). CDR1 is LGHNA, CDR2 YNFKEQ, per germline. The CDR3 covers 16 residues. With 3 bases removed from V and 1 base from J, the gap between germline ends came to 15 bases. The CDR3 DNA sequence: TGTGCCAGCAGCCAGGATACAGGGTATGGGAACACTGAAGCTTTCTTT. It yields the protein CASSQDTGYGNTEAFF.

The rearrangement links TRBV5-5 to TRBJ2-1, with D hard to call. This CDR3 is built from 13 residues. Between the trimmed V and J ends, which lost 0 bases and 7 bases, there was a span of 8 bases. CDR1 and CDR2 from the germline V gene are SGHKS and YYEKEE (reference sequence). The CDR3 nucleotides are TGTGCCAGCAGCTTGGGGGTCTGGAATGAGCAGTTCTTC. This gives the protein CASSLGVWNEQFF.

This clonotype came up many times. The CDR3 DNA reads as TGCGCCAGCAGCCAAGGAACAGGGCCGGTGAACACTGAAGCTTTCTTT. It specifies CASSQGTGPVNTEAFF. The genes are TRBV4-3 and TRBJ1-1; D perhaps matches TRBD1 (6 bases). CDR3 length: 16 residues. The V gene lost 1 base and the J gene lost 0 bases, with 12 bases spanning the gap. Germline V gene sequence: CDR1 LGHNA, CDR2 YSLEER.

This clonotype was observed many times. The V call is TRBV30, the J call TRBJ2-5; D is ambiguous. Between the trimmed V and J ends, which lost 0 bases and 10 bases, there was a span of 15 bases. This CDR3 is 13 amino acids long. Germline-derived CDR1 and CDR2 are GTSNPN and SVGIG (reference sequence). The CDR3 DNA reads as TGTGCCTGGAGTGTACGAGGCCCTCTGGGCCAGTACTTC. Its protein product is CAWSVRGPLGQYF.

The genes are TRBV7-6 and TRBJ1-1; tentative D call: TRBD1 (5 bases). This CDR3 has 15 amino acids. Germline V gene data show CDR1 as SGHVS and CDR2 as FNYEAQ. Trimming took 5 bases from V and 1 from J, leaving 14 bases between them. The CDR3 DNA is TGTGCCAGCAGCCGCTACGGGGCGAAGAACACTGAAGCTTTCTTT. The encoded protein is CASSRYGAKNTEAFF. Combining the CDR3 with reference TRBV7-6 and TRBJ1-1 gives the whole variable domain GAGVSQSPRYKVTKRGQDVALRCDPISGHVSLYWYRQALGQGPEFLTYFNYEAQQDKSGLPNDRFSAERPEGSISTLTIQRTEQRDSAMYRCASSRYGAKNTEAFFGQGTRLTVV.

The rearrangement links TRBV4-3 to TRBJ2-5; D is unresolved. The CDR3 is 14 amino acids. Trimming took 0 bases from V and 4 from J, leaving 9 bases between them. CDR1 is LGHNA and CDR2 is YSLEER in the germline V gene. The CDR3 coding sequence is TGCGCCAGCAGCCAAGATTCAGGCAGAGAGACCCAGTACTTC. Translating it yields CASSQDSGRETQYF.

This clonotype was observed at least ten times. The V gene is TRBV5-4, the J gene TRBJ1-1, with D possibly matching TRBD1 (5 bases). Trimming stripped 5 bases from V and 1 base from J, with 6 bases between. Germline CDR1 is SGHNT and CDR2 is YYREEE (reference sequence). The CDR3 is 12 amino acids. CDR3 coding DNA: TGTGCCAGCAGGCAGGGGAACACTGAAGCTTTCTTT. It encodes CASRQGNTEAFF. Full variable domain (remainder filled in from reference TRBV5-4 and TRBJ1-1): ETGVTQSPTHLIKTRGQQVTLRCSSQSGHNTVSWYQQALGQGPQFIFQYYREEENGRGNFPPRFSGLQFPNYSSELNVNALELDDSALYLCASRQGNTEAFFGQGTRLTVV.

On this clonotype: One junction end does not reproduce the germline sequence, and a read error may be involved. V gene TRBV5-4 combines with J gene TRBJ2-7; 13 positions match TRBD2. Germline assignment: CDR1 SGHNT and CDR2 YYREEE (reference sequence). This CDR3 is 14 amino acids long. CDR3 nucleotides: TGTGCCAGCAGCTCCGGACTAGCGGGAGATCAACCCAGCTTC. Protein sequence: CASSSGLAGDQPSF.

This clonotype has at least ten counts. The chain joins TRBV20-1 to TRBJ2-7; the D gene is possibly TRBD2 (6 bases). The CDR3 has 13 residues. Germline V lookup: CDR1 DFQATT, CDR2 SNEGSKA (reference sequence). V dropped 7 bases and J dropped 5 bases, with 18 bases sitting between them. CDR3 protein: CSGLGGNVNEQYF. DNA for the CDR3: TGCAGTGGACTTGGGGGGAACGTCAACGAGCAGTACTTC.

The chain employs TRBV25-1 and TRBJ2-7; D assignment may be TRBD1 or TRBD2 (5 bases each). V lost 2 bases, J lost 4 bases, and 15 bases lay in between. This CDR3 has 15 residues. Per germline, CDR1 MGHDK and CDR2 SYGVNS. CDR3 sequence (DNA): TGTGCCAGCAGTGAAGGAAAGTGGGGCGGGTACGAGCAGTACTTC. It encodes CASSEGKWGGYEQYF.

The rearrangement links TRBV5-1 to TRBJ2-7, with TRBD1 matching 8 bases. The V segment lost 1 base and the J segment 0 bases; nucleotides outside the gene matches: 9. In germline, CDR1 is SGHRS, CDR2 YFSETQ. The CDR3 has 17 residues. CDR3 sequence: CASSLSWAGTGSYEQYF. As DNA, the CDR3 is TGCGCCAGCAGCTTGTCATGGGCCGGGACAGGCTCCTACGAGCAGTACTTC.

The chain couples TRBV7-6 to TRBJ1-2, with 9 nucleotides matching TRBD1. This CDR3 contains 14 residues. CDR1 and CDR2 (germline): SGHVS, FNYEAQ. Trimming took 6 bases from V and 8 from J; bases not matched to a gene: 10. The CDR3 sequence: CASSLGGTGRGYTF. CDR3 nucleotide sequence: TGTGCCAGCAGTCTAGGAGGGACAGGGAGAGGCTACACCTTC.

This clonotype was counted ten times or more. The J gene is TRBJ1-4, the V gene TRBV9; D remains unclear. Germline CDR1 SGDLS, CDR2 YYNGEE. The V and J ends lost 0 bases and 8 bases respectively, with 8 bases between them. CDR3 size: 13 residues. CDR3 sequence (DNA): TGTGCCAGCAGCGTAGGGCGGGAGGAAAAACTGTTTTTT. Amino acid sequence: CASSVGREEKLFF.

The rearrangement joins TRBV12-3 or TRBV12-4 to TRBJ2-7; TRBD1 matches 7 bases. V gave up 7 bases and J gave up 5 bases; unmatched junction bases: 5. The CDR3 is 12 residues long. CDR3 DNA sequence: TGTGCCAGCAAGGGGGCTCGGGACGAGCAGTACTTC. Protein sequence: CASKGARDEQYF.

The table lists this clonotype with a few counts. J is TRBJ1-1 and V is TRBV7-9; D call uncertain. The CDR3 covers 14 residues. Looked up from germline, CDR1 is SEHNR and CDR2 is FQNEAQ (reference sequence). Trimming shortened V by 4 bases and J by 4 bases, and 13 bases separated the two germline ends. In nucleotides, the CDR3 is TGTGCCAGCAGCTACCTTCCGGCGGGCACTGAAGCTTTCTTT. This translates into CASSYLPAGTEAFF. Based on the CDR3 plus reference TRBV7-9 and TRBJ1-1, the full variable domain is DTGVSQNPRHKITKRGQNVTFRCDPISEHNRLYWYRQTLGQGPEFLTYFQNEAQLEKSRLLSDRFSAERPKGSFSTLEIQRTEQGDSAMYLCASSYLPAGTEAFFGQGTRLTVV.

Ten or more counts support this clonotype. V is TRBV24-1 and J is TRBJ2-2; 7 bases match TRBD2. The CDR3 contains 14 residues. J lost 2 bases, V lost 9 bases, and 5 bases had no gene match. Germline lookup yields CDR1 KGHDR and CDR2 SFDVKD. The CDR3 bases are TGTGCCACCCAAGCGGGGATCAACACCGGGGAGCTGTTTTTT. This encodes CATQAGINTGELFF.

The sample holds many counts of this clonotype. This rearrangement joins TRBV20-1 to TRBJ2-3, with TRBD2 matching over 14 bases. The ends lost 6 bases at V and 4 bases at J; junction bases unmatched: 9. The CDR3 is 16 amino acids. Germline CDR1 reads DFQATT; CDR2 reads SNEGSKA (reference sequence). Written as DNA, the CDR3 is TGCAGTGCCCAAGGGACTAGCGGGGGAAGGGCAGATACGCAGTATTTT. Its translation is CSAQGTSGGRADTQYF.

This clonotype was picked up many times. The chain is built from TRBV20-1 and TRBJ2-1; a possible D gene is TRBD2 (5 bases). The V gene's germline CDR1 is DFQATT and CDR2 SNEGSKA (reference sequence). V lost 4 bases and J lost 9, with 13 bases in between. This CDR3 region has 12 residues. CDR3 sequence reads: CSATSPTIEQFF. The DNA for the CDR3 is TGCAGTGCTACTAGCCCTACCATTGAGCAGTTCTTC.

The sample holds a few counts of this clonotype. This chain uses TRBV7-8 with TRBJ1-1; D is undetermined. This CDR3 region has 15 residues. CDR1 is SGHVS and CDR2 is FQNEAQ in the germline V gene. The V end lost 2 bases, the J end lost 2 bases, and 12 bases lay between the germline ends. In DNA form, the CDR3 reads TGTGCCAGCAGCTTATCAGGTCCGGGAAACACTGAAGCTTTCTTT. Translation gives CASSLSGPGNTEAFF.